This TCR beta chain derives from a study of control samples from healthy donors and cancer patients. Assay: immunoSEQ multiplex PCR; the TCRdb copy retains only in-frame clones and omits some. Of about 84,000 clones listed, about 79% are singletons. The sequenced material came from PBMCs. The sequence derives from a man aged 55 to 69 with head and neck cancer.

CDR3: CASSLASGALANNEQFF. Here the CDR3 DNA reads TGCGCCAGCAGCTTGGCGTCGGGGGCTTTGGCCAACAATGAGCAGTTCTTC. The V and J genes are TRBV5-1 and TRBJ2-1; D assignment may be TRBD1 or TRBD2 (6 bases each). CDR1 and CDR2 from the germline V gene are SGHRS and YFSETQ. V was pared by 0 bases and J by 5 bases, with 18 bases between. The CDR3 extends over 17 amino acids.